This T cell receptor (beta chain) was observed in a study of blood T cells in healthy people across ages. General study findings and limits: The donors' CMV status was not determined, possibly confounding changes in expanded clonotypes. PBMCs went unsorted, and a conclusive naive versus antigen-experienced comparison was therefore prevented. Older age went with lower TCR beta diversity per million T cells, in a roughly linear way.

Per sample, at least 5 micrograms of total RNA were extracted. A second PCR of roughly 7 to 11 cycles used a sample-barcoded 5' primer and a J-beta primer mix. TCRdb called the 5' RACE reads again in MiXCR, with one record for every CDR3 protein. The profile covers 1.5 million or so distinct CDR3 sequences, with roughly 45% appearing a single time and 7.9% taken by the ten largest. The length of the CDR3 is 14 residues. Regarding this clonotype: The antigen remains undetermined. One end of the junction fails to match germline, which may point to a read error.

Sequences were obtained from blood. The clonotype originates from a woman younger than 30 in good health. This sequence joins TRBV12-3 or TRBV12-4 and TRBJ2-5, with 10 positions matching TRBD1. CDR3 bases: TGTGCCAGCAGCCTAGGGACAGGGGCCTACGAGCAGCACTTC. It encodes CASSLGTGAYEQHF.